This T cell receptor (beta chain) stems from a study of shared clonotypes between healthy human individuals. This clone was seen a handful of times. Assay used: immunoSEQ multiplex PCR; TCRdb lists only in-frame clones, some missing. The sample records some 100,000 clones, 55% to 70% being singletons. The CDR3 covers 16 residues. Germline CDR1 reads MNHEY; CDR2 reads SMNVEV (reference sequence). V was clipped by 1 base and J by 8 bases, with 20 bases between them. This chain links TRBV27 with TRBJ1-2; no firm D call. This clonotype originated in a young woman in good health. Source material: memory CD8+ T cells sorted from blood. Sample subset: CD45RO+ cells pooled with CCR7-negative TemRA cells. CDR3 sequence: CASSLLWGEGGRGYTF. CDR3 DNA sequence: TGTGCCAGCAGTTTATTATGGGGAGAGGGCGGACGAGGCTACACCTTC.